Below, 27 T cell receptor beta chains from the same sample are listed, as sequenced in a study of naive and memory T cell subsets. Both TRBC1 and TRBC2 were covered by a beta constant-region primer of two equimolar oligonucleotides. TCRdb recomputed calls from the UMI-ligation and nested PCR reads with MiXCR, one row per CDR3 protein. The sample lists 130,000 to 150,000 distinct CDR3 sequences; about 15% were seen once. The specimen sequenced was naive CD4+ T cells from blood. These receptors were taken from a human donor in good health.

This clonotype has just a few counts. The CDR3 here is CASSQDHWDSDSYEQYF. CDR3 nucleotide sequence: TGCGCCAGCAGCCAAGATCATTGGGACTCAGACTCCTACGAGCAGTACTTC. The chain carries TRBV4-1 and TRBJ2-7; possibly TRBD2 for D (6 bases). V shed 0 bases and J shed 0 bases, with 15 bases lying between them. In germline, CDR1 is MGHRA, CDR2 YSYEKL. This CDR3 contains 17 residues.

This chain links TRBV21-1 with TRBJ2-4. TRBV21-1 is shown as a pseudogene. CDR3 size: 17 residues. This chain's CDR3 is CASSKAVDHKDKNIQYF. CDR3 DNA: TGTGCCAGCAGCAAAGCGGTCGATCACAAGGACAAAAACATTCAGTACTTC.

This clonotype was counted between two and nine times. The rearrangement uses TRBV14 and TRBJ2-1; 15 bases map to TRBD2. The CDR3 has 17 amino acids. J was trimmed by 4 bases and V by 4 bases; bases with no gene match: 5. Germline CDR1 SGHDN, CDR2 FVKESK. The DNA of the CDR3 is TGTGCCAGCAGCCTAAGAGGACTAGCGGGAGGGTACAATGAGCAGTTCTTC. It yields the protein CASSLRGLAGGYNEQFF.

This sequence joins TRBV5-4 and TRBJ2-5; D unresolved. This CDR3 comprises 15 residues. Germline-derived CDR1 and CDR2 are SGHNT and YYREEE (reference sequence). The V and J ends lost 4 bases and 2 bases respectively, with 15 bases between them. CDR3 DNA: TGTGCCAGCAGCCCCAGAGGTTCTAGACAAGAGACCCAGTACTTC. Translation gives CASSPRGSRQETQYF.

V gene TRBV5-1 combines with J gene TRBJ1-5; no clear D. V dropped 2 bases and J dropped 5 bases, with 14 bases sitting between them. Germline values: CDR1 SGHRS, CDR2 YFSETQ. This CDR3 is 15 amino acids long. The CDR3 region is CASSFGDTRDQPQHF. Written as DNA, the CDR3 is TGCGCCAGCAGCTTTGGGGATACTCGGGATCAGCCCCAGCATTTT.

The chain has TRBV6-6 and TRBJ2-2, with TRBD2 matching 11 bases. The CDR3 is 17 residues long. The germline CDR1 and CDR2 sequences are MNHNY and SVGAGI (reference sequence). V lost 5 bases to trimming and J lost 1 base; unmatched junction nucleotides: 6. CDR3: CASSTIAGGENTGELFF. CDR3 sequence (DNA): TGTGCCAGCAGTACTATAGCGGGAGGGGAGAACACCGGGGAGCTGTTTTTT.

The genes are TRBV27 and TRBJ2-5; the D call may be TRBD1 or TRBD2 (5 bases each). Germline CDR1 MNHEY, CDR2 SMNVEV (reference sequence). Between the trimmed V and J ends, which lost 10 bases and 7 bases, there was a span of 19 bases. This CDR3 comprises 13 residues. In DNA, the CDR3 is TGTGCCACCTCGAGGGGTGATGGGTCGACCCAGTACTTC. Its translation: CATSRGDGSTQYF.

This clonotype was counted between two and nine times. This sequence joins TRBV5-1 and TRBJ2-4, with 10 bases identical to TRBD1. V shed 5 bases, J shed 5 bases, and the junction held 4 bases outside the gene matches. Per the germline V gene, CDR1 is SGHRS and CDR2 is YFSETQ. The CDR3 has 14 amino acids. CDR3 coding DNA: TGCGCCAGCAGTCTCGGACAGGGGGAAAACATTCAGTACTTC. This gives the protein CASSLGQGENIQYF.

This clonotype was recorded a few times. The V and J genes are TRBV12-3 or TRBV12-4 and TRBJ1-5; D is unclear. V was trimmed by 2 bases and J by 5 bases, leaving 10 bases between them. CDR3 length: 14 residues. CDR3 bases: TGTGCCAGCAGTTTAATCGGATACGATCAGCCCCAGCATTTT. Translated, it gives CASSLIGYDQPQHF.

There are a few counts of this clonotype. The chain links TRBV11-1 to TRBJ2-1; a possible D gene is TRBD1 (5 bases). This CDR3 has 14 residues. The V end lost 6 bases, the J end lost 3 bases, and 12 bases lay between the germline ends. Germline CDR1 is SGHAT and CDR2 is FQDESV (reference sequence). Written as DNA, the CDR3 is TGTGCCAGCAGACCGCCAGGGCTCTACAATGAGCAGTTCTTC. Protein product: CASRPPGLYNEQFF.

The chain joins TRBV24-1 to TRBJ1-2; the match to TRBD1 covers 7 bases. The CDR3 loop spans 14 amino acids. Trimming cost V 4 bases and J 7 bases; bases outside gene matches: 8. The germline gives CDR1 KGHDR, CDR2 SFDVKD. CDR3 sequence: CATSDQTGISGYTF. The CDR3 nucleotides are TGTGCCACCAGTGACCAGACAGGGATCTCTGGCTACACCTTC.

The chain combines TRBV15 with TRBJ1-5; D not certain. This CDR3 is 15 amino acids long. Germline V gives CDR1 LNHNV, CDR2 YYDKDF (reference sequence). The V end lost 0 bases, the J end lost 7 bases, and 13 bases lay between the germline ends. The CDR3 region is CATSRDLTISQPQHF. The CDR3 coding sequence is TGTGCCACCAGCAGAGATCTGACCATCTCCCAGCCCCAGCATTTT.

This sequence joins TRBV28 and TRBJ2-1, with TRBD2 matching 11 bases. Germline CDR1 and CDR2: MDHEN and SYDVKM. The CDR3 extends over 15 amino acids. V dropped 6 bases and J dropped 5; count of bases not matched to a gene: 6. CDR3 bases: TGTGCCAGCAGCCTCGGGACTAGCGGCAACAATGAGCAGTTCTTC. Translation: CASSLGTSGNNEQFF.

The V and J genes are TRBV5-6 and TRBJ2-7; D might be TRBD1 or TRBD2, each matching 5 bases. The CDR3 is 16 amino acids. The germline V gene has CDR1 SGHDT and CDR2 YYEEEE. Between the trimmed V and J ends, which lost 0 bases and 0 bases, there was a span of 13 bases. CDR3 loop: CASSLDGTGSSYEQYF. CDR3 DNA sequence: TGTGCCAGCAGCTTGGATGGGACGGGGAGCTCCTACGAGCAGTACTTC.

The chain recombines TRBV6-2 or TRBV6-3 with TRBJ1-1; TRBD1 is a possible D gene (5 bases). Germline lookup yields CDR1 MNHEY and CDR2 SVGEGT. The CDR3 extends over 13 amino acids. V dropped 3 bases and J dropped 8 bases, with 13 bases sitting between them. The chain's CDR3 is CASSYTPWTEAFF. The CDR3 DNA sequence: TGTGCCAGCAGTTATACCCCATGGACAGAAGCTTTCTTT.

V is TRBV20-1 and J is TRBJ2-5; 10 bases are a match to TRBD2. This CDR3 is 17 amino acids long. Unmatched junction bases numbered 15, after V lost 2 bases and J lost 6 bases. The germline gives CDR1 DFQATT, CDR2 SNEGSKA (reference sequence). The chain's CDR3 is CSARRVRLAGDEKTQYF. DNA of the CDR3: TGCAGTGCTAGAAGGGTGCGTCTAGCGGGAGATGAGAAGACCCAGTACTTC.

The sample holds a few counts of this clonotype. The V call is TRBV10-3, the J call TRBJ2-5; D call uncertain. V was cut by 4 bases and J by 5 bases, with 14 bases left in between. Germline-derived CDR1 and CDR2 are ENHRY and SYGVKD. The CDR3 length is 14 residues. The CDR3 is CAISGGRKSETQYF. In DNA, the CDR3 is TGTGCCATCAGTGGTGGTCGGAAATCGGAGACCCAGTACTTC.

The V call is TRBV7-8, the J call TRBJ2-3; D gene ambiguous. The germline V gene has CDR1 SGHVS and CDR2 FQNEAQ. The V end was cut by 2 bases, the J end by 1 base, with 16 bases between. The CDR3 is 17 residues long. DNA of the CDR3: TGTGCCAGCAGCTTAATCGACCCACACCGGGGCACAGATACGCAGTATTTT. Its protein product is CASSLIDPHRGTDTQYF.

This chain joins TRBV20-1 and TRBJ1-2; weak D call: TRBD1 (5 bases). Germline V CDR1 and CDR2: DFQATT, SNEGSKA (reference sequence). Trimming stripped 0 bases from V and 8 bases from J, with 7 bases between. The CDR3 loop spans 11 amino acids. The CDR3 nucleotides are TGCAGTGCTAGAGATGGGGCCGGCTACACCTTC. It codes for CSARDGAGYTF.

The chain employs TRBV9 and TRBJ2-3; TRBD1 matches at 7 bases. CDR1 SGDLS and CDR2 YYNGEE come from the germline V gene. The CDR3 has 16 amino acids. Trimming at V came to 2 bases and at J to 1 base, leaving 7 bases not matched to a gene. The CDR3 coding sequence is TGTGCCAGCAGCGTCTCACAGGGGCTGGGCACAGATACGCAGTATTTT. It codes for CASSVSQGLGTDTQYF.

This clonotype appeared many times. The chain has TRBV20-1 and TRBJ2-3; D not certain. Trimming shortened V by 3 bases and J by 0 bases, and 4 bases separated the two germline ends. The germline CDR1 and CDR2 sequences are DFQATT and SNEGSKA (reference sequence). This CDR3 is 12 amino acids long. CDR3 loop: CSASGSTDTQYF. The CDR3 nucleotides read TGCAGTGCTAGCGGGAGCACAGATACGCAGTATTTT.

J is TRBJ2-2 and V is TRBV12-3 or TRBV12-4, with a tentative D call TRBD1 (6 bases). Between the trimmed V and J ends, which lost 8 bases and 5 bases, there was a span of 15 bases. CDR3 size: 14 residues. The CDR3 region is CASSQGARTGELFF. For the CDR3, the DNA is TGTGCCAGCTCACAGGGCGCGCGAACCGGGGAGCTGTTTTTT.

The V call is TRBV28, the J call TRBJ1-5, with D unresolved. The CDR3 sequence is 12 residues long. Germline V gives CDR1 MDHEN, CDR2 SYDVKM. V lost 6 bases to trimming and J lost 5 bases, with 8 bases between them. The CDR3 DNA sequence: TGTGCCAGCAGCCTCCTCCATCAGCCCCAGCATTTT. Its protein is CASSLLHQPQHF.

The chain combines TRBV29-1 with TRBJ2-1, with unresolved D. Deletions cut 7 bases from V and 5 bases from J, with 6 bases between. Germline lookup yields CDR1 SQVTM and CDR2 ANQGSEA. The length of the CDR3 is 10 residues. As DNA, the CDR3 is TGCAGCGCCGCTAACAATGAGCAGTTCTTC. Translated: CSAANNEQFF.

In its sample, this clonotype was seen a few times. The genes are TRBV5-1 and TRBJ2-1, with TRBD1 as a possible D gene (5 bases). The CDR3 covers 13 residues. Germline loops: CDR1 SGHRS, CDR2 YFSETQ. The ends were cut back, 4 bases at V and 7 bases at J, with 12 bases in the middle. The CDR3 spells CASSDRRVNEQFF. Written as DNA, the CDR3 is TGCGCCAGCAGCGACCGCAGGGTGAATGAGCAGTTCTTC.

This clonotype was seen a handful of times. The gene calls are TRBV11-2 and TRBJ2-5, with D maybe TRBD1 (6 bases). Trimming shortened V by 0 bases and J by 4 bases, and 18 bases separated the two germline ends. The CDR3 covers 17 residues. Germline V gene data show CDR1 as SGHAT and CDR2 as FQNNGV. For the CDR3, the DNA is TGTGCCAGCAGCTTAGATAGGGTCAGGGGACGCAGAGAGACCCAGTACTTC. Translation: CASSLDRVRGRRETQYF. The variable domain in full, with the rest retrieved from reference TRBV11-2 and TRBJ2-5, is EAGVAQSPRYKIIEKRQSVAFWCNPISGHATLYWYQQILGQGPKLLIQFQNNGVVDDSQLPKDRFSAERLKGVDSTLKIQPAKLEDSAVYLCASSLDRVRGRRETQYFGPGTRLLVL.

The V gene is TRBV20-1, the J gene TRBJ2-1, with TRBD2 matching 9 bases. This CDR3 contains 15 residues. CDR1 is DFQATT, CDR2 SNEGSKA, per germline (reference sequence). J lost 5 bases, V lost 6 bases, and 11 bases had no gene match. The CDR3 DNA follows: TGCAGTGCCAAGGCGCGGGAGGGCCCGGACAATGAGCAGTTCTTC. Encoded protein: CSAKAREGPDNEQFF.